This is a list of T cell receptor beta chains from one sample in a study of cytomegalovirus exposure and HLA in healthy donors. Repertoires were generated with immunoSEQ multiplex PCR, while TCRdb's copy carries only in-frame clones and drops some. Recorded for this sample: tens of thousands of clones. The sample was PBMCs. Receptor source: a woman in her 30s in good health and CMV-seronegative. CDR3s include the opening cysteine and the closing phenylalanine or tryptophan. Fields, in order: CDR3 protein, CDR3 DNA, V gene, D gene, J gene. The D gene is left open where the match is weak.

CDR3 protein: CASRTTNTGELFF
CDR3 DNA: TGTGCCAGTAGGACAACGAACACCGGGGAGCTGTTTTTT
V gene: TRBV28
D gene: -
J gene: TRBJ2-2

CDR3 protein: CASSPRQGGDYGYTF
CDR3 DNA: TGTGCCAGCAGCCCCCGACAGGGCGGGGACTATGGCTACACCTTC
V gene: TRBV13
D gene: TRBD1
J gene: TRBJ1-2

CDR3 protein: CASSEPGRDTSPLHF
CDR3 DNA: TGTGCCAGTAGTGAGCCGGGACGGGACACCTCACCCCTCCACTTT
V gene: TRBV19
D gene: -
J gene: TRBJ1-6

CDR3 protein: CASSVVGRIGDGYTF
CDR3 DNA: TGTGCCAGCAGCGTAGTGGGCAGGATCGGTGATGGCTACACCTTC
V gene: TRBV9
D gene: -
J gene: TRBJ1-2

CDR3 protein: CASSLAPGPLAF
CDR3 DNA: TGTGCCAGTAGCCTTGCGCCAGGGCCTCTCGCCTTC
V gene: TRBV19
D gene: -
J gene: TRBJ1-2

CDR3 protein: CASSPFSGEETQYF
CDR3 DNA: TGTGCCAGCAGTCCTTTTAGCGGGGAAGAGACCCAGTACTTC
V gene: TRBV6-1
D gene: TRBD2
J gene: TRBJ2-5

CDR3 protein: CASSLASSGASHNEQFF
CDR3 DNA: TGTGCCAGCAGTTTAGCGTCTAGCGGTGCCTCACACAATGAGCAGTTCTTC
V gene: TRBV28
D gene: TRBD2
J gene: TRBJ2-1

CDR3 protein: CASKVSSIYGYTF
CDR3 DNA: TGTGCCAGCAAAGTCAGTTCGATCTATGGCTACACCTTC
V gene: TRBV6-1
D gene: -
J gene: TRBJ1-2

CDR3 protein: CAWHGQGGRTQYF
CDR3 DNA: TGTGCCTGGCACGGACAGGGCGGCCGGACCCAGTACTTC
V gene: TRBV30
D gene: TRBD1
J gene: TRBJ2-5

CDR3 protein: CASSLNVLAGAEQYF
CDR3 DNA: TGCGCCAGCAGCTTGAACGTGTTAGCGGGAGCCGAGCAGTACTTC
V gene: TRBV5-1
D gene: TRBD2
J gene: TRBJ2-7

CDR3 protein: CASSLIGLAGISSTDTQYF
CDR3 DNA: TGCGCCAGCAGCCTAATAGGACTAGCGGGGATTTCGAGCACAGATACGCAGTATTTT
V gene: TRBV4-1
D gene: TRBD2
J gene: TRBJ2-3

CDR3 protein: CASSSSGGVADTQYF
CDR3 DNA: TGTGCCAGTAGTTCTAGCGGGGGGGTCGCAGATACGCAGTATTTT
V gene: TRBV19
D gene: TRBD2
J gene: TRBJ2-3

CDR3 protein: CASSSGGEQYF
CDR3 DNA: TGTGCCAGCAGTTCAGGGGGCGAGCAGTACTTC
V gene: TRBV27
D gene: TRBD1
J gene: TRBJ2-7

CDR3 protein: CASSTQGVSEKLFF
CDR3 DNA: TGTGCCAGCAGCACACAGGGAGTGAGTGAAAAACTGTTTTTT
V gene: TRBV7-9
D gene: -
J gene: TRBJ1-4

CDR3 protein: CAWSGRPGIGTDTQYF
CDR3 DNA: TGTGCCTGGAGCGGGAGGCCCGGTATCGGCACAGATACGCAGTATTTT
V gene: TRBV30
D gene: TRBD2
J gene: TRBJ2-3

CDR3 protein: CASKHPHQGKNTEAFF
CDR3 DNA: TGTGCCAGCAAGCATCCCCATCAGGGCAAGAACACTGAAGCTTTCTTT
V gene: TRBV27
D gene: -
J gene: TRBJ1-1

CDR3 protein: CASREQGVYSPLHF
CDR3 DNA: TGTGCCAGCCGCGAACAGGGCGTCTATTCACCCCTCCACTTT
V gene: TRBV25-1
D gene: -
J gene: TRBJ1-6

CDR3 protein: CASSPPAGGRNEQFF
CDR3 DNA: TGTGCCAGCTCACCACCGGCGGGGGGGAGGAATGAGCAGTTCTTC
V gene: TRBV18
D gene: TRBD2
J gene: TRBJ2-1

CDR3 protein: CASSPMFAGSEQFF
CDR3 DNA: TGTGCCAGCAGTCCTATGTTTGCAGGTTCTGAGCAGTTCTTC
V gene: TRBV11-2
D gene: -
J gene: TRBJ2-1

CDR3 protein: CSVDRRGLGYTF
CDR3 DNA: TGCAGCGTTGACCGCAGGGGGCTCGGCTACACCTTC
V gene: TRBV29-1
D gene: TRBD1
J gene: TRBJ1-2

CDR3 protein: CASTQTGRGQETQYF
CDR3 DNA: TGTGCCAGCACTCAGACTGGGCGGGGGCAAGAGACCCAGTACTTC
V gene: TRBV5-4
D gene: TRBD2
J gene: TRBJ2-5

CDR3 protein: CASSLSAGKAYEQYF
CDR3 DNA: TGTGCCAGCAGCTTAAGTGCAGGGAAAGCCTACGAGCAGTACTTC
V gene: TRBV7-9
D gene: -
J gene: TRBJ2-7

CDR3 protein: CAWGPDRVNTGELFF
CDR3 DNA: TGTGCCTGGGGCCCAGACAGGGTGAACACCGGGGAGCTGTTTTTT
V gene: TRBV30
D gene: TRBD1
J gene: TRBJ2-2

CDR3 protein: CASSTFWGGSSSGANVLTF
CDR3 DNA: TGTGCCAGCAGCACTTTTTGGGGGGGGAGTAGCTCTGGGGCCAACGTCCTGACTTTC
V gene: TRBV9
D gene: TRBD2
J gene: TRBJ2-6

CDR3 protein: CASSPKVVTYSNQPQHF
CDR3 DNA: TGTGCCAGCAGCCCCAAAGTAGTGACATATAGCAATCAGCCCCAGCATTTT
V gene: TRBV16
D gene: -
J gene: TRBJ1-5

CDR3 protein: CASSQTARRDMNTEAFF
CDR3 DNA: TGTGCCAGCAGCCAAACCGCCCGGAGGGATATGAACACTGAAGCTTTCTTT
V gene: TRBV7-8
D gene: -
J gene: TRBJ1-1

CDR3 protein: CASSFRGNTEAFF
CDR3 DNA: TGTGCCAGCAGCTTCCGGGGGAACACTGAAGCTTTCTTT
V gene: TRBV13
D gene: -
J gene: TRBJ1-1

CDR3 protein: CASSLDSPNYGYTF
CDR3 DNA: TGTGCCAGCAGCCTGGACAGTCCTAACTATGGCTACACCTTC
V gene: TRBV28
D gene: -
J gene: TRBJ1-2

CDR3 protein: CATRTRNMNEQYF
CDR3 DNA: TGTGCCACCCGGACTAGAAATATGAACGAGCAGTACTTC
V gene: TRBV6-1
D gene: TRBD2
J gene: TRBJ2-7

CDR3 protein: CASSQDMMGRSGRLTGELFF
CDR3 DNA: TGTGCCAGCAGCCAAGATATGATGGGCCGAAGCGGGAGGCTCACCGGGGAGCTGTTTTTT
V gene: TRBV4-2
D gene: TRBD2
J gene: TRBJ2-2

CDR3 protein: CAWSVSESNEKLFF
CDR3 DNA: TGTGCCTGGAGTGTATCAGAAAGTAATGAAAAACTGTTTTTT
V gene: TRBV30
D gene: -
J gene: TRBJ1-4

CDR3 protein: CASSIGGPWGGRNQPQHF
CDR3 DNA: TGTGCCAGTAGTATAGGGGGGCCGTGGGGCGGCCGCAATCAGCCCCAGCATTTT
V gene: TRBV19
D gene: -
J gene: TRBJ1-5

CDR3 protein: CASSYSGGLLQETQYF
CDR3 DNA: TGTGCCAGCAGTTACTCGGGAGGACTCCTCCAAGAGACCCAGTACTTC
V gene: TRBV6-6
D gene: -
J gene: TRBJ2-5

CDR3 protein: CATNTGTGLNSNQPQHF
CDR3 DNA: TGTGCCACCAACACCGGGACAGGGCTCAATAGCAATCAGCCCCAGCATTTT
V gene: TRBV15
D gene: TRBD1
J gene: TRBJ1-5

CDR3 protein: CSAQNGGGEKLFF
CDR3 DNA: TGCAGCGCCCAAAATGGCGGCGGAGAAAAACTGTTTTTT
V gene: TRBV29-1
D gene: -
J gene: TRBJ1-4

CDR3 protein: CASSLSPGSGANVLTF
CDR3 DNA: TGCGCCAGCAGCCTTTCCCCAGGGTCTGGGGCCAACGTCCTGACTTTC
V gene: TRBV5-1
D gene: -
J gene: TRBJ2-6

CDR3 protein: CAWSVRRGSGNTIYF
CDR3 DNA: TGTGCCTGGAGTGTACGGAGAGGGTCGGGAAACACCATATATTTT
V gene: TRBV30
D gene: -
J gene: TRBJ1-3

CDR3 protein: CASSIVGARNTEAFF
CDR3 DNA: TGTGCCAGTAGTATCGTGGGGGCCCGGAACACTGAAGCTTTCTTT
V gene: TRBV19
D gene: -
J gene: TRBJ1-1

CDR3 protein: CASRAAEGGDTQYF
CDR3 DNA: TGTGCCAGCAGGGCCGCGGAGGGAGGGGATACGCAGTATTTT
V gene: TRBV7-9
D gene: TRBD2
J gene: TRBJ2-3

CDR3 protein: CASSIGDRTGELFF
CDR3 DNA: TGTGCCAGTAGTATAGGCGATCGGACCGGGGAGCTGTTTTTT
V gene: TRBV19
D gene: -
J gene: TRBJ2-2

CDR3 protein: CASSTGVGANYGYTF
CDR3 DNA: TGTGCCAGCAGCACGGGTGTCGGTGCTAACTATGGCTACACCTTC
V gene: TRBV5-5
D gene: -
J gene: TRBJ1-2

CDR3 protein: CASSPGGRSEKLFF
CDR3 DNA: TGTGCCAGCAGCCCAGGGGGCAGGAGTGAAAAACTGTTTTTT
V gene: TRBV6-1
D gene: TRBD1
J gene: TRBJ1-4

CDR3 protein: CASSPIRDRKETQYF
CDR3 DNA: TGTGCCAGCAGCCCAATCCGGGACAGAAAAGAGACCCAGTACTTC
V gene: TRBV11-2
D gene: TRBD1
J gene: TRBJ2-5

CDR3 protein: CASSDRVGQPQHF
CDR3 DNA: TGTGCCAGCAGTGACAGGGTTGGGCAGCCCCAGCATTTT
V gene: TRBV7-2
D gene: TRBD1
J gene: TRBJ1-5